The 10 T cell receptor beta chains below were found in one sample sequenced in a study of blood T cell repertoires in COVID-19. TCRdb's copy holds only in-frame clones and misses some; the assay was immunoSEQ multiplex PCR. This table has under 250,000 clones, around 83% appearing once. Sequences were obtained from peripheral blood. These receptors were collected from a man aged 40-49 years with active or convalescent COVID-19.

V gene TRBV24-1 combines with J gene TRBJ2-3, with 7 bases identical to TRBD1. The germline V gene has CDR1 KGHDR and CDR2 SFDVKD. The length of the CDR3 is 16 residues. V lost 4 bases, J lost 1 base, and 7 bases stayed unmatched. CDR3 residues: CATSDFGTAGTDTQYF. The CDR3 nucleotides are TGTGCCACCAGTGACTTCGGGACAGCAGGCACAGATACGCAGTATTTT.

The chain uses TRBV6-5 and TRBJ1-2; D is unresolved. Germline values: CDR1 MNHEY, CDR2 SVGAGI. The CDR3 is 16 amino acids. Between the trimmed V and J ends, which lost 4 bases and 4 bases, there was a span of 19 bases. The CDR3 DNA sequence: TGTGCCAGCAGTTCCCGCAGGCAAGGAGGGAGCTATGGCTACACCTTC. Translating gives CASSSRRQGGSYGYTF.

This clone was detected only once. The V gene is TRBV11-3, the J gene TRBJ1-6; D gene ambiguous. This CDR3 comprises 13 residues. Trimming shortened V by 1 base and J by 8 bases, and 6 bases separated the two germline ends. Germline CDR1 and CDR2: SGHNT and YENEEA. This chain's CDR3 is CASSLGGYSPLHF. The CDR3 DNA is TGTGCCAGCAGCTTAGGAGGGTATTCACCCCTCCACTTT.

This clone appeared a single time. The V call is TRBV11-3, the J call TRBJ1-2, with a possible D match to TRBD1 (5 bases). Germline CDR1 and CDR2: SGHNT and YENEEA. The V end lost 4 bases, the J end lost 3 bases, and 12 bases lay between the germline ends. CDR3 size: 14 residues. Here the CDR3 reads CASSSGQVHYGYTF. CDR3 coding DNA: TGTGCCAGCAGCTCAGGACAAGTCCACTATGGCTACACCTTC.

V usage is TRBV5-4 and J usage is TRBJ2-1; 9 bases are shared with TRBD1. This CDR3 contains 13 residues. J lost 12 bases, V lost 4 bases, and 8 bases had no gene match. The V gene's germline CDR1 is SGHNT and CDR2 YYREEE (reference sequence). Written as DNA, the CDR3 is TGTGCCAGCAGCGACTGGGACAGGGTATCGCAGTTCTTC. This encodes CASSDWDRVSQFF.

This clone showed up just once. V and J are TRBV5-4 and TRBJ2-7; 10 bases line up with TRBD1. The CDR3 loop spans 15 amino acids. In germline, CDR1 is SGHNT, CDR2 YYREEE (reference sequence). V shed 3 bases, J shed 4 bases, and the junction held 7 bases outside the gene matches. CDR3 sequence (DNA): TGTGCCAGCAGCTCTGCCGGACAGGGGGGTTACGAGCAGTACTTC. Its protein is CASSSAGQGGYEQYF.

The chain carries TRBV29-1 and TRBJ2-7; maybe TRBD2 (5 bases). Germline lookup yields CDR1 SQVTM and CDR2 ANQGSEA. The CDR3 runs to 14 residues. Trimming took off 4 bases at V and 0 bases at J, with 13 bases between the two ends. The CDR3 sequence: CSVGGFPASYEQYF. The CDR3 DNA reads TGCAGCGTTGGAGGGTTTCCGGCCTCCTACGAGCAGTACTTC.

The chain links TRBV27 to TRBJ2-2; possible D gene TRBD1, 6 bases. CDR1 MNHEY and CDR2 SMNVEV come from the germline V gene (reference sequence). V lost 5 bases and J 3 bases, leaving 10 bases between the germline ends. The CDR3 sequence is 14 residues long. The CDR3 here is CASSQDSYTGELFF. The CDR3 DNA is TGTGCCAGCAGTCAGGACAGCTACACCGGGGAGCTGTTTTTT.

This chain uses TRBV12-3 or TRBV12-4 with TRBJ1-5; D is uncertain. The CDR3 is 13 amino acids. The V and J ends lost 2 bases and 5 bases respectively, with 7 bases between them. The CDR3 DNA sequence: TGTGCCAGCAGTTTAAGCGGGGATCAGCCCCAGCATTTT. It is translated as CASSLSGDQPQHF.

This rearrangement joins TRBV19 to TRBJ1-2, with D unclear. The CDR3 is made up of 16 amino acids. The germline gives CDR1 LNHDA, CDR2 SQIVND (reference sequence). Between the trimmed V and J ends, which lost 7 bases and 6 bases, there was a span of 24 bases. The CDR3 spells CASIASSPPVMDGYTF. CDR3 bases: TGTGCCAGTATAGCGAGCAGCCCACCGGTTATGGATGGCTACACCTTC. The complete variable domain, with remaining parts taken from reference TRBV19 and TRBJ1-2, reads DGGITQSPKYLFRKEGQNVTLSCEQNLNHDAMYWYRQDPGQGLRLIYYSQIVNDFQKGDIAEGYSVSREKKESFPLTVTSAQKNPTAFYLCASIASSPPVMDGYTFGSGTRLTVV.